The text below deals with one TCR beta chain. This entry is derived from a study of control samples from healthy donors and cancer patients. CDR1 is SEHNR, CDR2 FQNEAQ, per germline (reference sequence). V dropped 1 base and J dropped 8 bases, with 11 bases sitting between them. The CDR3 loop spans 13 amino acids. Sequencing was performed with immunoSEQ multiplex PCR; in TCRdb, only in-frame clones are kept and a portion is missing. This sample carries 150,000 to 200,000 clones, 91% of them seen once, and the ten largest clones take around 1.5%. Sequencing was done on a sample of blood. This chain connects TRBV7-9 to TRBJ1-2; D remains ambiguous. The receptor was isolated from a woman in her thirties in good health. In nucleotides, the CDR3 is TGTGCCAGCAGCTTAGGGGCAGGTGGAGGCTACACCTTC. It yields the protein CASSLGAGGGYTF.